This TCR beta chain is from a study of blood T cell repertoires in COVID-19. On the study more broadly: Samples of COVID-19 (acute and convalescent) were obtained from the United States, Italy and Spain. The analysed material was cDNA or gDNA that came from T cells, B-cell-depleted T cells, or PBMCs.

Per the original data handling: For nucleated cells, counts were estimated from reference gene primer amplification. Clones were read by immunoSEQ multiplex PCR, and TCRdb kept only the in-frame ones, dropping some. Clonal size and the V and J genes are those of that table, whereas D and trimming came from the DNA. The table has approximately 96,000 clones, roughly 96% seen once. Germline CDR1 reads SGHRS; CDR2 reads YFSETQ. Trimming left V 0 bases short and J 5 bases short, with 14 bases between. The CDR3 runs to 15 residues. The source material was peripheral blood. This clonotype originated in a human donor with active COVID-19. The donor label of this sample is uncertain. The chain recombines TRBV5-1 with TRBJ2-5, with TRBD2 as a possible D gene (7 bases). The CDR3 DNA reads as TGCGCCAGCAGCTTGGGAGGGGGGGCCGATGAGACCCAGTACTTC. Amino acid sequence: CASSLGGGADETQYF.